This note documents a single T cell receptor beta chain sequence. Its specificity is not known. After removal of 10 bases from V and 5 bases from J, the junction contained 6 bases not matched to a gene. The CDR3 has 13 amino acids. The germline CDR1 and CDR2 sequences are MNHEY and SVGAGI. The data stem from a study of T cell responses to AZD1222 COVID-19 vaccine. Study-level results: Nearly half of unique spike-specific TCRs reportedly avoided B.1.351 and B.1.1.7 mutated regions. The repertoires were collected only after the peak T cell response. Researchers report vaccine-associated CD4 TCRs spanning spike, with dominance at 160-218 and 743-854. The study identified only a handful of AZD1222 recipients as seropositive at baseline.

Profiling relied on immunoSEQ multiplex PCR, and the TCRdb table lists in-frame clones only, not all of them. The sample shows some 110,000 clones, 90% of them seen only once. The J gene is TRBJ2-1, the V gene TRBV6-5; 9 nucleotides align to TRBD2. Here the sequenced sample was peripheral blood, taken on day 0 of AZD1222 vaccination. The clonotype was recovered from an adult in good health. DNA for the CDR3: TGTGCCACCCGACTAGCGGCCCACAATGAGCAGTTCTTC. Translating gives CATRLAAHNEQFF.